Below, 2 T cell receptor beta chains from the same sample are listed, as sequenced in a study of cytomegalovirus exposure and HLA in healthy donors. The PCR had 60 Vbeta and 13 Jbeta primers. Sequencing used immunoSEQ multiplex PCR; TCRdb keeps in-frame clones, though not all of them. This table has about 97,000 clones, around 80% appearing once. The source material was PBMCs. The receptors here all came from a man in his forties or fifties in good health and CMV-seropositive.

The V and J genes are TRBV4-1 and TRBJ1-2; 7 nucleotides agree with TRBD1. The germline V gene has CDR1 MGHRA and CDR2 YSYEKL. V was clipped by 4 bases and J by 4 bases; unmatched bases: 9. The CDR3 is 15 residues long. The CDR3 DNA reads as TGCGCCAGCAGCCTTGACAGGGCCCCGGGCTATGGCTACACCTTC. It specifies CASSLDRAPGYGYTF.

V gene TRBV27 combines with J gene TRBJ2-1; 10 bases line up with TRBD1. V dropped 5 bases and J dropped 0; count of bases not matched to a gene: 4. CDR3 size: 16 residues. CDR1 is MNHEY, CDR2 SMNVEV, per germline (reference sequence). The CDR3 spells CASSKWTGGSYNEQFF. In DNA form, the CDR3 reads TGTGCCAGCAGTAAATGGACAGGGGGCTCCTACAATGAGCAGTTCTTC.